These 7 T cell receptor beta chains were all obtained from the same sample, sequenced in a study of CD8 T cell repertoires and HIV-1 epitope variants. Antigens of these TCRs are unknown. Profiling relied on immunoSEQ multiplex PCR, and the TCRdb table lists in-frame clones only, not all of them. The table shows more than 6,500 clones, with around three fifths occurring only once. The sequenced material came from cultured CD8+ T cells derived from PBMCs. The receptors come from a male donor with HIV.

The chain carries TRBV19 and TRBJ2-1; D not certain. The V end lost 7 bases, the J end lost 8 bases, and 12 bases lay between the germline ends. CDR3 length: 12 amino acids. Looked up from germline, CDR1 is LNHDA and CDR2 is SQIVND (reference sequence). In nucleotides, the CDR3 is TGTGCCAGTACGGCAGGACCCCATGAGCAGTTCTTC. Protein: CASTAGPHEQFF. Using reference TRBV19 and TRBJ2-1 for the parts outside the CDR3, the full variable domain is DGGITQSPKYLFRKEGQNVTLSCEQNLNHDAMYWYRQDPGQGLRLIYYSQIVNDFQKGDIAEGYSVSREKKESFPLTVTSAQKNPTAFYLCASTAGPHEQFFGPGTRLTVL.

The chain joins TRBV18 to TRBJ2-1, with D possibly matching TRBD1 (5 bases). The CDR3 loop spans 16 amino acids. Trimming stripped 2 bases from V and 0 bases from J, with 11 bases between. The germline gives CDR1 KGHSH, CDR2 LQKENI. CDR3 bases: TGTGCCAGCTCACCAGGGGCCCCTAGCTCCTACAATGAGCAGTTCTTC. It specifies CASSPGAPSSYNEQFF.

In this sample, this clone turned up a few times. The chain employs TRBV27 and TRBJ2-7, with D possibly being TRBD1 or TRBD2 (5 bases each). Germline lookup yields CDR1 MNHEY and CDR2 SMNVEV (reference sequence). V lost 2 bases, J lost 6 bases, and 8 bases lay in between. There are 12 residues in the CDR3. DNA for the CDR3: TGTGCCAGCAGTTTAGGGGGTAGCGAGCAGTACTTC. Its protein is CASSLGGSEQYF.

V usage is TRBV28 and J usage is TRBJ2-5, with D tentatively TRBD1 or TRBD2 (5 bases each). The CDR3 sequence is 14 residues long. Germline loops: CDR1 MDHEN, CDR2 SYDVKM. V shed 1 base and J shed 10 bases, with 16 bases lying between them. The CDR3 spells CASSLSGASWGQYF. CDR3 in DNA: TGTGCCAGCAGTTTATCCGGGGCCTCATGGGGCCAGTACTTC. Complete variable domain (other parts from reference TRBV28 and TRBJ2-5): DVKVTQSSRYLVKRTGEKVFLECVQDMDHENMFWYRQDPGLGLRLIYFSYDVKMKEKGDIPEGYSVSREKKERFSLILESASTNQTSMYLCASSLSGASWGQYFGPGTRLLVL.

The V and J genes are TRBV5-6 and TRBJ1-2; no clear D. V lost 1 base to trimming and J lost 7 bases, with 5 bases between them. The CDR3 loop spans 11 amino acids. CDR1 SGHDT and CDR2 YYEEEE come from the germline V gene. CDR3 sequence reads: CASSLRSGYTF. The CDR3 DNA is TGTGCCAGCAGCTTGCGGAGTGGCTACACCTTC.

In its sample, this clone is medium-sized (0.01 to 0.1%). The chain uses TRBV9 and TRBJ1-4; 7 positions match TRBD1. The CDR3 runs to 15 residues. Germline-derived CDR1 and CDR2 are SGDLS and YYNGEE. After removal of 4 bases from V and 3 bases from J, the junction contained 6 bases not matched to a gene. CDR3 sequence: CASSPRDSSNEKLFF. The CDR3 DNA is TGTGCCAGCAGCCCAAGGGACAGTTCTAATGAAAAACTGTTTTTT.

This clone has more than one count but fewer than ten. The V gene is TRBV27, the J gene TRBJ1-1; D gene uncertain. The CDR3 has 13 amino acids. Trimming took 2 bases from V and 5 from J, leaving 9 bases between them. Germline V gene lookup returns CDR1 MNHEY and CDR2 SMNVEV (reference sequence). CDR3 sequence: CASSLGVGTEAFF. In nucleotides, the CDR3 is TGTGCCAGCAGTTTAGGGGTGGGAACTGAAGCTTTCTTT.